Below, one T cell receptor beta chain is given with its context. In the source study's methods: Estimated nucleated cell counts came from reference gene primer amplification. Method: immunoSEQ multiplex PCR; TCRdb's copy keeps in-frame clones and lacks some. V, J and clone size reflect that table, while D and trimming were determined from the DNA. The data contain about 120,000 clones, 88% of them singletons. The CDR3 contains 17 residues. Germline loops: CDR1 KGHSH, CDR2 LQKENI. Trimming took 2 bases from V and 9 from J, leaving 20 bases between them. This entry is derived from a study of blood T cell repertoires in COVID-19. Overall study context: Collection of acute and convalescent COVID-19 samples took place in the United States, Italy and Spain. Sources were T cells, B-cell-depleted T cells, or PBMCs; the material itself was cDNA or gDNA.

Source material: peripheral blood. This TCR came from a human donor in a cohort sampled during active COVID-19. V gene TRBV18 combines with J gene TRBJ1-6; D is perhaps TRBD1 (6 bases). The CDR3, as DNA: TGTGCCAGCTCACCATCTTCTCGGGGACAATTCTCTTCACCCCTCCACTTT. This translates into CASSPSSRGQFSSPLHF.